Following are 10 T cell receptor beta chains from one sample sequenced in a study of early T cells in non-severe SARS-CoV-2 infection (dated by TCRdb to about 2021). The library was made by 5' RACE. The instrument was a NextSeq 500. In TCRdb, the public reads were trimmed at Q25 with fastp and aligned with MiXCR, with productive beta chains retained. Under each unique CDR3 protein, matching rows form one entry showing the most common genes and DNA. The sample table lists around 61,000 distinct CDR3 sequences, 10% to 15% of them with a count of one. Approximately 2.8% of the sample comes from the top ten. Sequencing used whole blood. The receptor set was obtained from an adult who was a healthcare worker with PCR-confirmed SARS-CoV-2 infection or an uninfected control (not recorded which).

This sequence joins TRBV6-5 and TRBJ2-7; possible D gene TRBD1, 5 bases. Germline assignment: CDR1 MNHEY and CDR2 SVGAGI. V gave up 0 bases and J gave up 2 bases, with 17 bases separating them. The length of the CDR3 is 17 residues. The CDR3 sequence: CASSYSLQAVFPYEQYF. CDR3 DNA: TGTGCCAGCAGTTACTCGCTACAGGCAGTCTTTCCCTACGAGCAGTACTTC.

This clonotype was seen at least ten times. The chain employs TRBV29-1 and TRBJ1-2, with unresolved D. In germline, CDR1 is SQVTM, CDR2 ANQGSEA. Trimming left V 7 bases short and J 2 bases short, with 11 bases between. The CDR3 runs to 12 residues. The chain's CDR3 is CSGWSLNYGYTF. The CDR3 nucleotides read TGCAGCGGTTGGAGCTTGAACTATGGCTACACCTTC.

This clonotype was seen repeatedly, ten times or more. The chain joins TRBV5-1 to TRBJ1-1, with D unclear. The germline gives CDR1 SGHRS, CDR2 YFSETQ. Trimming took off 2 bases at V and 0 bases at J, with 14 bases between the two ends. The CDR3 has 16 amino acids. CDR3 sequence (DNA): TGCGCCAGCAGCTTTACGGGTCGTGCTCTGAACACTGAAGCTTTCTTT. Encoded protein: CASSFTGRALNTEAFF.

This clonotype has at least ten counts. The chain carries TRBV18 and TRBJ2-3; 7 nucleotides agree with TRBD2. The J segment lost 5 bases and the V segment lost 4 bases, leaving 6 bases of the junction unmatched. This CDR3 region has 14 residues. Per the germline V gene, CDR1 is KGHSH and CDR2 is LQKENI. The CDR3 DNA is TGTGCCAGCTCACTCCGACTAGCCCAAGATACGCAGTATTTT. Translating it yields CASSLRLAQDTQYF.

This chain links TRBV5-4 with TRBJ2-2; D gene ambiguous. The V gene's germline CDR1 is SGHNT and CDR2 YYREEE (reference sequence). V gave up 1 base and J gave up 4 bases, with 8 bases separating them. The CDR3 sequence is 14 residues long. The CDR3 DNA sequence: TGTGCCAGCAGCTTGCTAGTTTCCACCGGGGAGCTGTTTTTT. This gives the protein CASSLLVSTGELFF.

This clonotype was detected a few times. This chain joins TRBV20-1 and TRBJ1-5; perhaps TRBD1 as D (6 bases). Trimming shortened V by 3 bases and J by 4 bases, and 16 bases separated the two germline ends. The CDR3 is 15 amino acids. Germline loops: CDR1 DFQATT, CDR2 SNEGSKA (reference sequence). In DNA form, the CDR3 reads TGCAGTGCTAGCCCAGGGGACGATACAAATCAGCCCCAGCATTTT. Protein product: CSASPGDDTNQPQHF.

This clonotype came up many times. This chain uses TRBV2 with TRBJ2-3, with D unclear. V shed 5 bases and J shed 2 bases, with 8 bases lying between them. Germline V CDR1 and CDR2: SNHLY, FYNNEI. This CDR3 contains 13 residues. CDR3 in amino acids: CASSSTNTDTQYF. The CDR3 coding sequence is TGTGCCAGCAGTTCAACAAACACAGATACGCAGTATTTT.

Ten or more counts support this clonotype. The chain joins TRBV9 to TRBJ2-7; D might be TRBD2 (5 bases). The CDR3 length is 14 residues. Trimming took off 0 bases at V and 0 bases at J, with 7 bases between the two ends. The germline V gene encodes CDR1 SGDLS and CDR2 YYNGEE. This CDR3 reads CASSVERDSYEQYF. For the CDR3, the DNA is TGTGCCAGCAGCGTAGAACGGGACTCCTACGAGCAGTACTTC. Complete variable domain (other parts from reference TRBV9 and TRBJ2-7): DSGVTQTPKHLITATGQRVTLRCSPRSGDLSVYWYQQSLDQGLQFLIQYYNGEERAKGNILERFSAQQFPDLHSELNLSSLELGDSALYFCASSVERDSYEQYFGPGTRLTVT.

This clonotype came up many times. The chain recombines TRBV6-6 with TRBJ2-3, with D perhaps TRBD2 (6 bases). Between the trimmed V and J ends, which lost 0 bases and 6 bases, there was a span of 13 bases. CDR1 and CDR2 from the germline V gene are MNHNY and SVGAGI (reference sequence). This CDR3 spans 15 amino acids. The CDR3 bases are TGTGCCAGCAGTTACTCGATGCGGGGATGGGATACGCAGTATTTT. Its translation: CASSYSMRGWDTQYF.

This clonotype was seen at least ten times. The chain employs TRBV6-5 and TRBJ1-1; TRBD1 matches at 7 bases. The V and J ends lost 4 bases and 4 bases, in that order; junction bases with no gene match: 6. The CDR3 has 14 residues. Germline CDR1 MNHEY, CDR2 SVGAGI. This CDR3 reads CASSLTGLSTEAFF. The CDR3, as DNA: TGTGCCAGCAGTTTGACAGGGCTGTCCACTGAAGCTTTCTTT.